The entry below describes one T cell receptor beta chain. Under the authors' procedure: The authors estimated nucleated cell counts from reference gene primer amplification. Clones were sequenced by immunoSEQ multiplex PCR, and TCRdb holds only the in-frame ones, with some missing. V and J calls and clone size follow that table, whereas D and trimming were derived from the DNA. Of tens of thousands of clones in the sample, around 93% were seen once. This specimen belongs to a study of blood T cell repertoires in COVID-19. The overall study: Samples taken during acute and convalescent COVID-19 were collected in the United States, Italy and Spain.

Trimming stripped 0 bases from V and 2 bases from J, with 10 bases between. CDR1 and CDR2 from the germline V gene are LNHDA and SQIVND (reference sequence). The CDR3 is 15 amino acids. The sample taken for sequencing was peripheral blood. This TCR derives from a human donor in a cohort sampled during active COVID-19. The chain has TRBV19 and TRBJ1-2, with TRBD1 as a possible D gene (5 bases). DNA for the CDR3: TGTGCCAGTAGTATAGATGCTGACAGAAACTATGGCTACACCTTC. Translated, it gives CASSIDADRNYGYTF.